The clone carrying this T cell receptor (beta chain) was detected only a few times. Its matching antigen is unknown. The entry originates in a study of beta chain features in type 1 diabetes. Findings and caveats of the study: There were fewer insertions and more deletions at the VDJ junctions of type 1 diabetes patients. Reads derived from cDNA could over-represent cells showing high TCR expression. Comparison showed that naive, central memory and Treg TCRB repertoires appeared more similar among patients than among healthy donors. TCRB CDR3 length was moderately but significantly reduced in all four CD4+ subsets of Type 1 diabetes patients.

Looked up from germline, CDR1 is SQVTM and CDR2 is ANQGSEA. With 4 bases removed from V and 7 bases from J, the gap between germline ends came to 10 bases. There are 12 residues in the CDR3. The authors reverse transcribed all of the isolated RNA, so sequencing captured expressed TCRB transcripts. Only in-frame clones appear in the TCRdb table, and some are missing; sequencing was by immunoSEQ multiplex PCR. Among about 160,000 clones listed, 8.5% to 10% were seen once. This clonotype originated in a woman aged 30 to 39 with type 1 diabetes. Sequencing was performed on central memory CD4+ T cells from blood. The chain joins TRBV29-1 to TRBJ2-2; D might be TRBD2 (5 bases). Here the CDR3 DNA reads TGCAGCGTTGGGCTAGCTAGCGGGGAGCTGTTTTTT. It codes for CSVGLASGELFF.